The rows below give T cell receptor beta chains drawn from one sample of a study of Graves' ophthalmopathy and Graves' hyperthyroidism. A single record per CDR3 protein comes from TCRdb applying MiXCR to the multiplex PCR reads. The sample yields about 620,000 distinct CDR3 sequences, approximately 21% seen once. Material: peripheral blood. Receptors originate from a woman between 18 and 29 years old with stable Graves' hyperthyroidism. Some clones in this sample may be carry-over from other donors' samples. Each CDR3 is given with its conserved first and last residue. Each record gives: V gene, D gene, clone size, J gene, CDR3 DNA, CDR3 protein. A D gene is named only where the DNA matches it firmly. Only some rows state a clone size, as once, few, many or a class for expanded clones.

TRBV12-3/TRBV12-4,TRBD2,many,TRBJ2-7,TGTGCCAGCAGTCCCCCGGGACTAGCGGTGAGCTCCTACGAGCCGTACTTC,CASSPPGLAVSSYEPYF
TRBV3-1,NA,NA,TRBJ2-7,TGTGCCAGCAGCAATAGTGACAGATACGAGCAGTACTTC,CASSNSDRYEQYF
TRBV28,TRBD1,NA,TRBJ1-2,TGTGCCAGCAGTGCCGGGACAGGCTCGTATGGCTACACCTTC,CASSAGTGSYGYTF
TRBV2,NA,NA,TRBJ2-7,TGTGCCAGCAGTGAATACTGGTCGGGGGACGAGCAGTACTTC,CASSEYWSGDEQYF
TRBV28,NA,NA,TRBJ1-5,TGTGCCAGCATCAACCTCAAGTTCGGGGGGAGCAATCAGCCCCAGCATTTT,CASINLKFGGSNQPQHF
TRBV6-1,TRBD2,many,TRBJ2-5,TGTGCCAGCAGTGAGCGGGGGGGCGGGGAGACCCAGTACTTC,CASSERGGGETQYF
TRBV4-1,NA,NA,TRBJ1-3,TGCGCCAGCAGCCAAGTAGGGTCGCCTGGAAACACCATATATTTT,CASSQVGSPGNTIYF
TRBV12-3/TRBV12-4,NA,many,TRBJ1-5,TGTGCCAGCAGTTGGGTGAGGGCGGGCCAGCCCCAGCATTTT,CASSWVRAGQPQHF
TRBV29-1,NA,many,TRBJ1-2,TGCAGCACTACAGGGAACTATGGCTACACCTTC,CSTTGNYGYTF
TRBV14,TRBD1,many,TRBJ1-1,TGTGCCAGCAGCGGACAGGGGGCGACTGAAGCTTTCTTT,CASSGQGATEAFF
TRBV6-2/TRBV6-3,NA,many,TRBJ1-1,TGTGCCAGCAGTTACTTTCCAGGCGGACTCATGAACACTGAAGCTTTCTTT,CASSYFPGGLMNTEAFF
TRBV3-1,NA,few,TRBJ1-3,TGTGCCAGCAGCCAAACCCCCCGGGCAGGCGGGGGAAACACCATATATTTT,CASSQTPRAGGGNTIYF
TRBV19,TRBD1,NA,TRBJ1-5,TGTGCCAGTAGTGCCGGAGACAGGGTGAGCAATCAGCCCCAGCATTTT,CASSAGDRVSNQPQHF
TRBV12-3/TRBV12-4,NA,many,TRBJ1-2,TGTGCCAGCAGTGGACACATTAACTATGGCTACACCTTC,CASSGHINYGYTF
TRBV4-1,NA,many,TRBJ2-7,TGCGCCAGCAGCCTGAGATCTCGGGACACCCCTCAAGAGCAGTACTTC,CASSLRSRDTPQEQYF
TRBV12-3/TRBV12-4,NA,NA,TRBJ1-1,TGTGCCAGCAAGGAGGGGCAGAACACTGAAGCTTTCTTT,CASKEGQNTEAFF
TRBV2,NA,many,TRBJ1-2,TGTGCCAGCAGTGAAAACAGGGCGGGTGGCTACACCTTC,CASSENRAGGYTF
TRBV30,NA,NA,TRBJ1-1,TGTGCCTGGACGGGGACAACCTGGACAACTGAAGCTTTCTTT,CAWTGTTWTTEAFF
TRBV28,TRBD2,many,TRBJ2-5,TGTGCCAGCAAGGGGCTAGCGGGAGAAGGGAGGGAGGAGACCCAGTACTTC,CASKGLAGEGREETQYF